One sample yielded the 2 T cell receptor beta chains listed below, sequenced in a study of T cells in localized non-small cell lung cancer. Method: immunoSEQ multiplex PCR; TCRdb's copy keeps in-frame clones and lacks some. The data show around 94,000 clones, roughly 87% seen once. The starting material was peripheral blood, obtained before any cancer treatment. Every receptor here comes from a man between 40 and 70 years old with stage I squamous cell lung carcinoma.

This clone was seen a single time. This chain connects TRBV7-2 to TRBJ2-7; 8 bases are a match to TRBD1. This CDR3 spans 15 amino acids. The germline gives CDR1 SGHTA, CDR2 FQGNSA. Trimming at V came to 5 bases and at J to 3 bases, leaving 9 bases not matched to a gene. CDR3 in DNA: TGTGCCAGCAGCGCCGGGACAGGATCTAACTACGAGCAGTACTTC. It codes for CASSAGTGSNYEQYF.

This chain connects TRBV15 to TRBJ1-2; possible D gene TRBD1, 6 bases. Germline values: CDR1 LNHNV, CDR2 YYDKDF (reference sequence). The CDR3 extends over 15 amino acids. Trimming pared 0 bases from V and 2 bases from J, leaving 10 bases between. The CDR3: CATSRDWGANYGYTF. DNA for the CDR3: TGTGCCACCAGCAGAGATTGGGGGGCGAACTATGGCTACACCTTC.